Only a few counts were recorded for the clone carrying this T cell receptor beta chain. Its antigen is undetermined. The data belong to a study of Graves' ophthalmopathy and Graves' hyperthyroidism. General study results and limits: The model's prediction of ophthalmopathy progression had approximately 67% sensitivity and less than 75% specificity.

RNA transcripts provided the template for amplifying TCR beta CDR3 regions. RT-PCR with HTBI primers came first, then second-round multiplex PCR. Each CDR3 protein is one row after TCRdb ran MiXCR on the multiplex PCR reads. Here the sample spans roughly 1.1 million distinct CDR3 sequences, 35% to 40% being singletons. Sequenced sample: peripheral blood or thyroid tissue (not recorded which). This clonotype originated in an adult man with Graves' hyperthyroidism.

CDR3 amino acids: CASSLAGTSPYEQYF. As DNA, the CDR3 is TGTGCCAGCAGCTTAGCCGGGACTTCCCCCTACGAGCAGTACTTC. This chain uses TRBV7-9 with TRBJ2-7, with D maybe TRBD2 (6 bases). The CDR3 has 15 residues. From germline, CDR1 is SEHNR and CDR2 FQNEAQ (reference sequence). Between the trimmed V and J ends, which lost 0 bases and 2 bases, there was a span of 11 bases.